This entry describes one TCR beta chain. Its target is not known. This sample is drawn from a study of cytomegalovirus exposure and HLA in healthy donors. Study findings and constraints: The dataset shows that most TCR sequences were rare, while some public TCRs occurred in many donors. It was likely that a cluster of highly shared sequence variants was a sequencing artifact.

PCR was performed using 60 Vbeta and 13 Jbeta primers. Data came from immunoSEQ multiplex PCR; TCRdb stores just in-frame clones and leaves some out. The sample shows about 130,000 clones, more than 70% of them seen only once. Germline CDR1 SQVTM, CDR2 ANQGSEA. This CDR3 has 12 amino acids. V was pared by 7 bases and J by 5 bases, with 6 bases of the junction left unmatched. The rearrangement uses TRBV29-1 and TRBJ2-7; 9 bases map to TRBD2. The material sequenced was PBMCs. This clonotype originated in a woman aged 55-69 years in good health and CMV-seronegative. The CDR3 here is CSATRLADEQYF. Here the CDR3 DNA reads TGCAGCGCCACGAGACTAGCGGACGAGCAGTACTTC.